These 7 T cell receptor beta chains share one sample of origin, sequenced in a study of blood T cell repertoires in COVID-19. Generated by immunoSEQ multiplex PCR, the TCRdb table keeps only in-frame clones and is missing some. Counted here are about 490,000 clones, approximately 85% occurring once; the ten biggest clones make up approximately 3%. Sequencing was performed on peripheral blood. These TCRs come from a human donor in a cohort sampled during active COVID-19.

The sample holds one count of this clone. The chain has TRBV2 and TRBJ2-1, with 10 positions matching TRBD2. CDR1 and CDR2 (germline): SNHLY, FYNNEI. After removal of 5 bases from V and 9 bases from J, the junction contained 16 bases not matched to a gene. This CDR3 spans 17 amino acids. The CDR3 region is CASSSDRVGKREGEQFF. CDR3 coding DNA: TGTGCCAGCAGTTCGGACAGGGTGGGGAAGCGGGAGGGTGAGCAGTTCTTC.

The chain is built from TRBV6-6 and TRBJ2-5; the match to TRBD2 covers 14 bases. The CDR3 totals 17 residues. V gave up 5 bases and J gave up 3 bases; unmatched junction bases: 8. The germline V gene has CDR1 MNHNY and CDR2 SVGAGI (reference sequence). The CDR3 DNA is TGTGCCAGCAGTCGCGGACTAGCGGGAGGCCCAAAAGAGACCCAGTACTTC. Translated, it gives CASSRGLAGGPKETQYF.

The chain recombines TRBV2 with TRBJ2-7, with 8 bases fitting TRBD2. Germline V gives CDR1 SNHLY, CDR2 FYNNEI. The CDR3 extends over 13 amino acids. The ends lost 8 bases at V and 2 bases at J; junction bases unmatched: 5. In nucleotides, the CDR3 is TGTGCCAGCCGGCCTAGCGGGCCCTACGAGCAGTACTTC. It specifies CASRPSGPYEQYF.

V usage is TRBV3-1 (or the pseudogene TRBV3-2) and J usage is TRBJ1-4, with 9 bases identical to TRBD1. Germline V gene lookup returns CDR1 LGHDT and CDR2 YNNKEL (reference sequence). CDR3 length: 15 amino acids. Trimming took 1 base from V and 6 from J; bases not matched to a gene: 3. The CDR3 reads CASSQVGTGHEKLFF. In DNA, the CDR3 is TGTGCCAGCAGCCAAGTTGGGACAGGGCATGAAAAACTGTTTTTT.

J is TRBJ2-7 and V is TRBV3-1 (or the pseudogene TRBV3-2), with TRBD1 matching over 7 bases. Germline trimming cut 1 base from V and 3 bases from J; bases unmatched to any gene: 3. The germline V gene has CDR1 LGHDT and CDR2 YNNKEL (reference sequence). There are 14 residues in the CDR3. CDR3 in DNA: TGTGCCAGCAGCCAAGGACAGGGCGACTACGAGCAGTACTTC. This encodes CASSQGQGDYEQYF.

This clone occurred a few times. The CDR3: CASSVARDGNTEAFF. In DNA, the CDR3 is TGTGCCAGTAGTGTCGCGCGGGACGGGAACACTGAAGCTTTCTTT. The rearrangement uses TRBV19 and TRBJ1-1, with TRBD1 as a possible D gene (5 bases). With 5 bases removed from V and 1 base from J, the gap between germline ends came to 14 bases. This CDR3 has 15 amino acids. Per the germline V gene, CDR1 is LNHDA and CDR2 is SQIVND (reference sequence).

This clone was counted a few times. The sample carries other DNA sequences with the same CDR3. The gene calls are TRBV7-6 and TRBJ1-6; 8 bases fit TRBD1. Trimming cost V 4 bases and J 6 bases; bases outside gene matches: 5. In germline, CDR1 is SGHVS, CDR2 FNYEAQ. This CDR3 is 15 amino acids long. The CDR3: CASSSGQGLNSPLHF. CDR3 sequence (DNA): TGTGCCAGCAGCTCCGGACAGGGCCTTAATTCACCCCTCCACTTT.